A single sample is the source of the 20 T cell receptor beta chains below, sequenced in a study of spatial heterogeneity in lung cancer. TCRdb re-called the 5' RACE reads through MiXCR, storing one row per CDR3 protein. The sample carries 20,000 to 30,000 distinct CDR3 sequences, around 8.5% recorded once. These receptors lack a known antigen. General observations from the study: The study found that expanded intratumoral alpha and beta TCR counts tracked tumor mutation counts.

Time point in this sample: sample taken at primary tumor resection. Sequenced material: lung tumor tissue, taken at surgery. The receptors shown here come from a male donor with early-stage non-small cell lung cancer.

V gene TRBV20-1 combines with J gene TRBJ2-1; perhaps TRBD2 as D (6 bases). Germline assignment: CDR1 DFQATT and CDR2 SNEGSKA (reference sequence). CDR3 length: 12 residues. V was pared by 6 bases and J by 2 bases, with 8 bases between. The CDR3 sequence: CSASGAYNEQFF. CDR3 nucleotide sequence: TGCAGTGCCTCGGGGGCCTACAATGAGCAGTTCTTC.

This clonotype occurred many times. The chain has TRBV7-9 and TRBJ2-1, with D maybe TRBD1 (6 bases). CDR3 length: 13 amino acids. With 3 bases removed from V and 7 bases from J, the gap between germline ends came to 10 bases. CDR1 is SEHNR and CDR2 is FQNEAQ in the germline V gene (reference sequence). CDR3 sequence (DNA): TGTGCCAGCAGCTTTCAGGGGATGAATGAGCAGTTCTTC. This translates into CASSFQGMNEQFF.

This clonotype was counted only a few times. The chain carries TRBV2 and TRBJ2-5; perhaps TRBD1 as D (7 bases). The V and J ends lost 5 bases and 3 bases respectively, with 13 bases between them. The germline gives CDR1 SNHLY, CDR2 FYNNEI. The CDR3 has 14 residues. CDR3: CASSRQGGKETQYF. Here the CDR3 DNA reads TGTGCCAGCAGTCGACAGGGAGGTAAAGAGACCCAGTACTTC.

The sample holds a few counts of this clonotype. This chain joins TRBV7-2 and TRBJ2-7; 7 bases align to TRBD2. After removal of 1 base from V and 9 bases from J, the junction contained 3 bases not matched to a gene. This CDR3 region has 12 residues. CDR1 and CDR2 (germline): SGHTA, FQGNSA. CDR3 loop: CASSLVSSGQYF. Written as DNA, the CDR3 is TGTGCCAGCAGCTTAGTGTCTAGCGGGCAGTACTTC.

This clonotype was detected many times. The rearrangement links TRBV2 to TRBJ2-1; 12 bases agree with TRBD2. The CDR3 is 14 residues long. V was pared by 8 bases and J by 7 bases, with 6 bases of the junction left unmatched. CDR1 is SNHLY, CDR2 FYNNEI, per germline. In DNA, the CDR3 is TGTGCCAGCTGGGAACTAGCGGGGGGAAATGAGCAGTTCTTC. Protein product: CASWELAGGNEQFF. The full variable domain, rest sourced from reference TRBV2 and TRBJ2-1, is EPEVTQTPSHQVTQMGQEVILRCVPISNHLYFYWYRQILGQKVEFLVSFYNNEISEKSEIFDDQFSVERPDGSNFTLKIRSTKLEDSAMYFCASWELAGGNEQFFGPGTRLTVL.

This clonotype has at least ten counts. The chain joins TRBV20-1 to TRBJ2-3; 12 bases are shared with TRBD2. Germline trimming cut 4 bases from V and 5 bases from J; bases unmatched to any gene: 10. This CDR3 has 16 amino acids. CDR1 and CDR2 from the germline V gene are DFQATT and SNEGSKA (reference sequence). In nucleotides, the CDR3 is TGCAGTGCTAATCGGCTAGCGGGAGGGCCGGGAGATACGCAGTATTTT. It yields the protein CSANRLAGGPGDTQYF.

This clonotype was seen repeatedly, ten times or more. The rearrangement joins TRBV12-3 or TRBV12-4 to TRBJ1-5, with D unclear. The germline V and J ends were trimmed by 3 bases and 8 bases, with 11 bases remaining between them. CDR3 length: 13 residues. CDR3 bases: TGTGCCAGCAGTTTGAGGCCGTCGGAGCCCCAGCATTTT. Protein product: CASSLRPSEPQHF.

This clonotype is medium-sized. J is TRBJ2-3 and V is TRBV10-3, with 15 positions matching TRBD2. Germline V gives CDR1 ENHRY, CDR2 SYGVKD. J was trimmed by 7 bases and V by 3 bases; bases with no gene match: 14. The CDR3 spans 19 residues. The CDR3 region has the DNA TGTGCCATCAGTGAATGGGGAGGACTAGCGGGAGGGCCGGAGAATACGCAGTATTTT. Its protein product is CAISEWGGLAGGPENTQYF.

There are many counts of this clonotype. The chain combines TRBV7-8 with TRBJ2-4; maybe TRBD2 (6 bases). This CDR3 region has 14 residues. Trimming stripped 1 base from V and 8 bases from J, with 12 bases between. Germline CDR1 reads SGHVS; CDR2 reads FQNEAQ. CDR3 residues: CASSLETGSDIQYF. In nucleotides, the CDR3 is TGTGCCAGCAGCTTAGAGACCGGGAGTGACATTCAGTACTTC.

CDR3 region: CASSSPGRFDSPLHF. The CDR3 region has the DNA TGTGCCAGCAGCTCTCCAGGGCGATTTGATTCACCCCTCCACTTT. The chain links TRBV7-8 to TRBJ1-6; D possibly corresponds to TRBD1 (5 bases). The CDR3 sequence is 15 residues long. V was trimmed by 4 bases and J by 8 bases, leaving 15 bases between them. Per the germline V gene, CDR1 is SGHVS and CDR2 is FQNEAQ. Drawing the rest from reference TRBV7-8 and TRBJ1-6, the complete variable domain is GAGVSQSPRYKVAKRGQDVALRCDPISGHVSLFWYQQALGQGPEFLTYFQNEAQLDKSGLPSDRFFAERPEGSVSTLKIQRTQQEDSAVYLCASSSPGRFDSPLHFGNGTRLTVT.

This clonotype has a count of ten or more. The chain is built from TRBV4-2 and TRBJ2-5; 8 positions agree with TRBD2. The CDR3 has 15 residues. Germline values: CDR1 LGHNA, CDR2 YNFKEQ. The trim removed 0 bases at V and 5 bases at J, leaving 5 bases unmatched. CDR3 coding DNA: TGTGCCAGCAGCCAAGACCGGGGGGGCCACGAGACCCAGTACTTC. Encoded protein: CASSQDRGGHETQYF.

The chain combines TRBV7-2 with TRBJ2-5, with 7 positions matching TRBD1. Germline V gives CDR1 SGHTA, CDR2 FQGNSA. The CDR3 length is 17 residues. J gave up 2 bases and V 5 bases, and 14 bases lay outside the gene matches. The CDR3 reads CASSTTGEGTIQETQYF. Here the CDR3 DNA reads TGTGCCAGCAGCACAACAGGGGAAGGGACCATTCAAGAGACCCAGTACTTC.

The chain is built from TRBV7-2 and TRBJ2-5; perhaps TRBD2 as D (5 bases). Germline CDR1 SGHTA, CDR2 FQGNSA. V was pared by 5 bases and J by 3 bases, with 10 bases between. CDR3 length: 13 residues. CDR3: CASSRTREETQYF. DNA for the CDR3: TGTGCCAGCAGCCGTACTAGGGAAGAGACCCAGTACTTC.

There are many counts of this clonotype. The J gene is TRBJ1-6, the V gene TRBV7-9; possibly TRBD1 for D (6 bases). V lost 1 base and J lost 8, with 9 bases in between. CDR1 and CDR2 (germline): SEHNR, FQNEAQ (reference sequence). The CDR3 contains 14 residues. CDR3 sequence reads: CASSLDPGDSPLHF. CDR3 nucleotide sequence: TGTGCCAGCAGCTTAGATCCAGGGGATTCACCCCTCCACTTT.

The chain carries TRBV6-5 and TRBJ2-7; tentatively, D is TRBD1 or TRBD2 (5 bases each). Germline V gives CDR1 MNHEY, CDR2 SVGAGI. Deletions cut 4 bases from V and 3 bases from J, with 16 bases between. The CDR3 is 15 amino acids. CDR3 loop: CASSSDWVGVYEQYF. The CDR3 DNA follows: TGTGCCAGCAGTTCAGATTGGGTGGGGGTCTACGAGCAGTACTTC.

This clonotype was seen ten or more times. The V gene is TRBV3-1, the J gene TRBJ2-3; D is uncertain. Trimming left V 4 bases short and J 2 bases short, with 4 bases between. The CDR3 contains 12 residues. Per germline, CDR1 LGHDT and CDR2 YNNKEL (reference sequence). The CDR3, as DNA: TGTGCCAGCAGCCGATACACAGATACGCAGTATTTT. As protein: CASSRYTDTQYF.

In its sample, this clonotype was seen a few times. V is TRBV11-2 and J is TRBJ1-1, with a weak D call TRBD1 (5 bases). Germline values: CDR1 SGHAT, CDR2 FQNNGV. Trimming cost V 5 bases and J 1 base, with 8 bases left between them. The CDR3 runs to 13 residues. The CDR3 region is CASSLGTNTEAFF. CDR3 nucleotide sequence: TGTGCCAGCAGCCTAGGGACGAACACTGAAGCTTTCTTT.

This clonotype was picked up many times. V and J are TRBV7-3 and TRBJ2-2; D may correspond to TRBD1 or TRBD2 (5 bases each). This CDR3 is built from 14 residues. The V end was cut by 6 bases, the J end by 7 bases, with 15 bases between. The germline CDR1 and CDR2 sequences are SGHTA and FQGTGA. In DNA, the CDR3 is TGTGCCAGCAGGCCCCTGGGGGAAATCGGGGAGCTGTTTTTT. It yields the protein CASRPLGEIGELFF.

This chain uses TRBV6-2 or TRBV6-3 with TRBJ2-7; D is unresolved. Germline assignment: CDR1 MNHEY and CDR2 SVGEGT. There are 15 residues in the CDR3. V dropped 2 bases and J dropped 0 bases, with 11 bases sitting between them. This CDR3 is CASSYQASSSYEQYF. The CDR3 coding sequence is TGTGCCAGCAGTTACCAAGCGTCAAGCTCCTACGAGCAGTACTTC.

This clonotype is termed medium-sized (0.01 to 0.1%). The chain is built from TRBV28 and TRBJ1-4; 7 positions match TRBD1. Trimming took 2 bases from V and 3 from J; bases not matched to a gene: 9. The CDR3 sequence is 17 residues long. Germline CDR1 MDHEN, CDR2 SYDVKM. The CDR3: CASSLEQGYVSNEKLFF. The CDR3, as DNA: TGTGCCAGCAGTTTAGAACAGGGGTACGTCTCTAATGAAAAACTGTTTTTT.